This T cell receptor (beta chain) was recorded in a study of cytomegalovirus exposure and HLA in healthy donors. Findings and caveats of the study: The majority of CMV-associated TCR beta chains were reported as apparently HLA-restricted in a later analysis. It was shown in a later analysis that HLA-associated TCR beta chains were more clonally expanded than other, equally common chains. Sequencing likely produced, as an artifact, a cluster of highly shared sequence variants.

Vbeta (60) and Jbeta (13) primers were used in the PCR. The table came from immunoSEQ multiplex PCR; TCRdb's copy has only in-frame clones and leaves some out. This table has about 200,000 clones, 60% to 80% appearing once. About this clone: What it binds is not known.

This TCR was sampled from a male donor in good health and CMV-seronegative. Input material: PBMCs.

The CDR3 sequence is CASSIGDRGIGGAGETQYF. The CDR3, as DNA: TGTGCCAGTAGTATCGGAGACAGGGGGATTGGGGGGGCCGGGGAGACCCAGTACTTC. V usage is TRBV19 and J usage is TRBJ2-5, with TRBD1 matching 9 bases. This CDR3 comprises 19 residues. Germline V gives CDR1 LNHDA, CDR2 SQIVND (reference sequence). V gave up 3 bases and J gave up 5 bases; unmatched junction bases: 19.